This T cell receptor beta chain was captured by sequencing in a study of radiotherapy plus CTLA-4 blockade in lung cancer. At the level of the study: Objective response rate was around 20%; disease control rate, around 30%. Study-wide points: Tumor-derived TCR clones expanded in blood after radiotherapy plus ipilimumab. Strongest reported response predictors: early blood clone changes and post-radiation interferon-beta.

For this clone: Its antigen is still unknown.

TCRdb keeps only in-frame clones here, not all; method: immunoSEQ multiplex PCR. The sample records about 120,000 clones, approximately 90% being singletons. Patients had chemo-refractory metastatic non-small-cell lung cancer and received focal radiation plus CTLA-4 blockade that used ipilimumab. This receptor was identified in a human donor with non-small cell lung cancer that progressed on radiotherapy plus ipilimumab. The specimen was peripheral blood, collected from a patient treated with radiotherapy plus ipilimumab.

The CDR3 reads CASSLWVGTQYF. The CDR3 DNA reads TGTGCCAGCAGCCTCTGGGTGGGTACGCAGTATTTT. The V and J genes are TRBV25-1 and TRBJ2-3; D unresolved. The CDR3 contains 12 residues. V was pared by 6 bases and J by 8 bases, with 12 bases between. CDR1 and CDR2 (germline): MGHDK, SYGVNS.